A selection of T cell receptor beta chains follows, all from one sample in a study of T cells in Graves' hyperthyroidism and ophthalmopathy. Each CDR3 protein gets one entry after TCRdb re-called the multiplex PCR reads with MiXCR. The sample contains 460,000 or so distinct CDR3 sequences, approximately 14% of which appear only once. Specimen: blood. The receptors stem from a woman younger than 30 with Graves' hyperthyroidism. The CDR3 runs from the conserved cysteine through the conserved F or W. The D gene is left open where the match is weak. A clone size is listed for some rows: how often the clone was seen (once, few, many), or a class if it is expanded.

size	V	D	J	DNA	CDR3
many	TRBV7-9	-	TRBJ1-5	TGTGCCAGCAGCTTAGGAGGGTTTGGGCCCCAGCATTTT	CASSLGGFGPQHF
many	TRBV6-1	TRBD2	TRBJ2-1	TGTGCCGGCAACACTGTAGCGGGAGAGGGGGAGCAGTTCTTC	CAGNTVAGEGEQFF
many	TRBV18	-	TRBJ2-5	TGTGCCAGCTCAGGGGGCCAAGAGACCCAGTACTTC	CASSGGQETQYF
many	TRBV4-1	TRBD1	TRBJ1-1	TGCGCCAGCAGCCAAGAAGGTGCAGGGGGGAGGAACACTGAAGCTTTCTTT	CASSQEGAGGRNTEAFF
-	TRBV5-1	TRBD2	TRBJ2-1	TGCGCCAGCAGCTTGGAACCCCTAGCGGGACATGAGCAGTTCTTC	CASSLEPLAGHEQFF
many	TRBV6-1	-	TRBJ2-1	TGTGCCAGCAGTGATGGCAGCTACAATGAGCAGTTCTTC	CASSDGSYNEQFF
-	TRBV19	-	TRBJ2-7	TGTGCCAGTAGTATTCGGGTCGCGCAGTTGGGTCTGTACGAGCAGTACTTC	CASSIRVAQLGLYEQYF
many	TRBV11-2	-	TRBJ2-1	TGTGCCAGCAGCTTAGATCGTCTAGCCTACAATGAGCAGTTCTTC	CASSLDRLAYNEQFF
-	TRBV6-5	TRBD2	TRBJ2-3	TGTGCCAGCAGTTACGATGTAGCGGGAGGCGGTACAGATACGCAGTATTTT	CASSYDVAGGGTDTQYF
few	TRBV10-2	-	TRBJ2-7	TGCGCCAGCTTGGGGCCGGAGGGGCTACACGAGCAGTACTTC	CASLGPEGLHEQYF
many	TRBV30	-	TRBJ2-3	TGTGCCTGGAGTGGGCCAGAAGGGGGAAATACGCAGTATTTT	CAWSGPEGGNTQYF
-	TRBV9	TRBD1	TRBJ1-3	TGTGCCAGCAGCGTAGCGGGGACAGAATACACCATATATTTT	CASSVAGTEYTIYF
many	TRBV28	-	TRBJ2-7	TGTGCCAGCAGTTTAATGGTAGCGGCAAGCTCCTACGAGCAGTACTTC	CASSLMVAASSYEQYF
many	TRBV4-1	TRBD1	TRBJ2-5	TGCGCCAGCAGCCACGGACAGGGCTTGGAGACCCAGTACTTC	CASSHGQGLETQYF
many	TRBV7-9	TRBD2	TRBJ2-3	TGTGCCAGCAGCTTAGCACTAGCGGGAGCGACAGATACGCAGTATTTT	CASSLALAGATDTQYF
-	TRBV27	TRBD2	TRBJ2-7	TGTGCCAGCAGTTTGGGACTGGCGGGAGCCCCCGAGCAGTACTTC	CASSLGLAGAPEQYF
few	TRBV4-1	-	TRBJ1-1	TGCGCCAGCAGCCGGATACAGGGAAATGAAGATGAAGCTTTCTTT	CASSRIQGNEDEAFF
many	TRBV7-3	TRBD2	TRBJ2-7	TGTGCCAGCAACTTTAGAAACGAACTAGCGGGAGAAGAGGACGAGCAGTACTTC	CASNFRNELAGEEDEQYF
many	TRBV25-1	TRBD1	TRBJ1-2	TGTGCCAGCAGTGCAGGGACAGGGCCTTATTATGGCTACACCTTC	CASSAGTGPYYGYTF
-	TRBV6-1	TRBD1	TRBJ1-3	TGTGCCAGCAGCTTTGACAGGGTCTCTGGAAACACCATATATTTT	CASSFDRVSGNTIYF
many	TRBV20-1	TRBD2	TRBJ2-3	TGCAGTGCTGATCTAGCGGGGGGCACAGATACGCAGTATTTT	CSADLAGGTDTQYF
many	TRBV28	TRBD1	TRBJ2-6	TGTGCCAGCAGTCCCCCTACTCAGACAGGGACGGTGGGGGGGGCCAACGTCCTGACTTTC	CASSPPTQTGTVGGANVLTF
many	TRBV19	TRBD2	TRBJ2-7	TGTGCCAGTAGTATAAACTACCCCGGGACTAGCGGCTACGAGCAGTACTTC	CASSINYPGTSGYEQYF
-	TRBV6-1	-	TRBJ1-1	TGTGCCAGCATCACGGGGGGGGGCACTGAAGCTTTCTTT	CASITGGGTEAFF
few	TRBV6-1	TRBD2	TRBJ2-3	TGTGCCAGCGAGACTAGCGGTGGGGATACGCAGTATTTT	CASETSGGDTQYF